Listed below are T cell receptor beta chains from one sample, sequenced in a study of blood T cell repertoires in COVID-19. Sequenced by immunoSEQ multiplex PCR; TCRdb stores in-frame clones only, minus some. Among 300,000 or so clones, over 80% were seen once, and the ten largest hold less than 1.6%. Input material: peripheral blood. These receptor sequences come from a woman aged 40 to 50 who had recovered from COVID-19. The CDR3 runs from the conserved cysteine through the conserved F or W. Fields, in order: V gene, clone size, CDR3 protein. Not all rows give a size; the values are once, few, many and, for expanded clones, a class.

TRBV27	-	CASSLDRGNEQFF
TRBV5-1	-	CASTPGTSSLEQYF
TRBV6-5	-	CASSRRQRYNSPLHF
TRBV5-4	-	CASSLAVGGHTEAFF
TRBV10-2	-	CASSEVEPYNSPLHF
TRBV19	once	CASSIALTGQLHHQPQHF
TRBV6-5	-	CASSYLSGGAYGYTF
TRBV4-3	-	CASSYQPGWGKFF
TRBV19	-	CASRRAGQNTEAFF
TRBV30	-	CAWSVGRQPQHF
TRBV5-4	-	CASSPSNTEAFF
TRBV5-1	-	CASSLLSGQETQYF
TRBV2	-	CASSEAPGSRNLNTEAFF
TRBV29-1	few	CSDMNTEAFF
TRBV6-5	-	CASSLGLGSYEQYF
TRBV18	-	CASSPVYGDRGRTDTQYF
TRBV6-2/TRBV6-3	-	CASSMLQVQETQYF
TRBV15	-	CATSRDPMREQYF
TRBV4-1	-	CASSQEEAYEQYF
TRBV13	-	CASSLGGRQNIQYF
TRBV5-1	-	CASSRGGRSGETQYF
TRBV6-2/TRBV6-3	-	CASSPGQGWGYTF